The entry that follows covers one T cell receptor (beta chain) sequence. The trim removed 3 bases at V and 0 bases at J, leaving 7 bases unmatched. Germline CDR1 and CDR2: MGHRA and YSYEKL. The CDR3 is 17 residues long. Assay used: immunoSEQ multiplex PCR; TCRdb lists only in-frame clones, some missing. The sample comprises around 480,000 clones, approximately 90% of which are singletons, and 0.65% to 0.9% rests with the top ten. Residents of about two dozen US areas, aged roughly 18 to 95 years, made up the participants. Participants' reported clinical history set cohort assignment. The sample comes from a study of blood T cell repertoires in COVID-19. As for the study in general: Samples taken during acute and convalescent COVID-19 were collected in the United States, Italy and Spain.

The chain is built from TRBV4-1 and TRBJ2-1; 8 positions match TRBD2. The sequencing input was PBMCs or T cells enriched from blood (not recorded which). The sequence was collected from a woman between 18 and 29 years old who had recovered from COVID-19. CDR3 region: CASSHVSGGLSYNEQFF. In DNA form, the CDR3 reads TGCGCCAGCAGCCACGTGAGCGGGGGCCTCTCCTACAATGAGCAGTTCTTC.